The 27 T cell receptor beta chains reported below all come from one sample, sequenced in a study of blood T cell repertoires in COVID-19. The protocol was immunoSEQ multiplex PCR, while the TCRdb copy is restricted to in-frame clones and leaves out a portion. This sample has some 350,000 clones, with 89% found just once. Sequenced sample: peripheral blood. These receptors originate from a woman in her twenties or thirties with COVID-19, enrolled during active disease.

The chain couples TRBV4-2 to TRBJ2-7; 8 bases match TRBD1. The CDR3 consists of 16 residues. With 1 base clipped from V and 2 bases from J, the junction kept 7 bases outside the gene matches. Germline loops: CDR1 LGHNA, CDR2 YNFKEQ. As DNA, the CDR3 is TGTGCCAGCAGCCAAGCGACAGGGGACAATCCCTACGAGCAGTACTTC. It yields the protein CASSQATGDNPYEQYF.

This clone has only a few counts. The V gene is TRBV19, the J gene TRBJ1-4; D possibly corresponds to TRBD1 (6 bases). This CDR3 comprises 14 residues. Germline assignment: CDR1 LNHDA and CDR2 SQIVND (reference sequence). V lost 0 bases to trimming and J lost 6 bases, with 8 bases between them. CDR3 loop: CASSIEDSDEKLFF. For the CDR3, the DNA is TGTGCCAGTAGTATAGAGGACAGCGATGAAAAACTGTTTTTT.

This sequence joins TRBV6-6 and TRBJ2-2; D uncertain. V was shortened by 4 bases and J by 6 bases, with 6 bases between the two germline ends. Germline CDR1 reads MNHNY; CDR2 reads SVGAGI (reference sequence). This CDR3 region has 12 residues. The CDR3 DNA follows: TGTGCCAGCAGTTCCACTGCCGGGGAGCTGTTTTTT. This codes for CASSSTAGELFF.

This rearrangement joins TRBV5-4 to TRBJ1-2, with TRBD1 matching over 9 bases. This CDR3 contains 12 residues. Germline-derived CDR1 and CDR2 are SGHNT and YYREEE (reference sequence). The V segment lost 1 base and the J segment 13 bases; nucleotides outside the gene matches: 5. The chain's CDR3 is CASSLTGGFGTF. In DNA form, the CDR3 reads TGTGCCAGCAGCTTGACAGGGGGCTTTGGCACCTTC.

The chain links TRBV2 to TRBJ1-5; no definite D call. V was pared by 6 bases and J by 0 bases, with 6 bases between. The CDR3 totals 13 residues. CDR1 is SNHLY and CDR2 is FYNNEI in the germline V gene. This CDR3 reads CASSDSSNQPQHF. CDR3 bases: TGTGCCAGCAGCGACTCTAGCAATCAGCCCCAGCATTTT. The full variable domain, its missing parts supplied by reference TRBV2 and TRBJ1-5, is EPEVTQTPSHQVTQMGQEVILRCVPISNHLYFYWYRQILGQKVEFLVSFYNNEISEKSEIFDDQFSVERPDGSNFTLKIRSTKLEDSAMYFCASSDSSNQPQHFGDGTRLSIL.

The chain links TRBV5-6 to TRBJ2-1; no clear D gene. The CDR3 has 11 residues. Trimming shortened V by 4 bases and J by 4 bases, and 3 bases separated the two germline ends. Germline V gene sequence: CDR1 SGHDT, CDR2 YYEEEE. The chain's CDR3 is CASSQYNEQFF. The CDR3 coding sequence is TGTGCCAGCAGCCAGTACAATGAGCAGTTCTTC. Together with reference TRBV5-6 and TRBJ2-1, the CDR3 gives the full variable domain: DAGVTQSPTHLIKTRGQQVTLRCSPKSGHDTVSWYQQALGQGPQFIFQYYEEEERQRGNFPDRFSGHQFPNYSSELNVNALLLGDSALYLCASSQYNEQFFGPGTRLTVL.

The chain couples TRBV13 to TRBJ2-7, with a weak D call TRBD1 (5 bases). The CDR3 is 21 residues long. V shed 5 bases and J shed 0 bases, with 32 bases lying between them. From germline, CDR1 is PRHDT and CDR2 FYEKMQ (reference sequence). The CDR3 sequence: CASSHMSQGPPQARNSYEQYV. The CDR3 nucleotides are TGTGCCAGCAGCCACATGAGTCAGGGTCCACCCCAAGCCAGAAACTCCTACGAGCAGTACGTC.

This clone was counted only a few times. The chain has TRBV13 and TRBJ1-1; D might be TRBD1 (5 bases). Trimming took off 1 base at V and 5 bases at J, with 14 bases between the two ends. Germline CDR1 and CDR2: PRHDT and FYEKMQ (reference sequence). The CDR3 consists of 15 residues. CDR3 sequence: CASSLESGLRTEAFF. For the CDR3, the DNA is TGTGCCAGCAGCTTAGAATCAGGGTTGAGGACTGAAGCTTTCTTT. The full variable domain, with the rest looked up from reference TRBV13 and TRBJ1-1, is AAGVIQSPRHLIKEKRETATLKCYPIPRHDTVYWYQQGPGQDPQFLISFYEKMQSDKGSIPDRFSAQQFSDYHSELNMSSLELGDSALYFCASSLESGLRTEAFFGQGTRLTVV.

The chain joins TRBV5-1 to TRBJ2-1; 9 bases align to TRBD2. V shed 0 bases, J shed 7 bases, and the junction held 8 bases outside the gene matches. The germline V gene encodes CDR1 SGHRS and CDR2 YFSETQ. The CDR3 consists of 16 residues. The DNA of the CDR3 is TGCGCCAGCAGCTTGGGGGTAGCGGGAGATCGAAATGAGCAGTTCTTC. It is translated as CASSLGVAGDRNEQFF.

The gene calls are TRBV3-1 (or the pseudogene TRBV3-2) and TRBJ1-4; no firm D call. Germline V gives CDR1 LGHDT, CDR2 YNNKEL (reference sequence). V gave up 4 bases and J gave up 7 bases, with 13 bases separating them. The CDR3 loop spans 14 amino acids. The CDR3 is CASSPREGGEKLFF. The CDR3 DNA reads as TGTGCCAGCAGCCCCCGCGAGGGTGGTGAAAAACTGTTTTTT.

The chain uses TRBV28 and TRBJ2-7, with 8 bases that match TRBD1. The CDR3 is 14 residues long. The junction had 8 bases not matched to a gene; V was cut back by 5 bases and J by 5 bases. Germline V gene sequence: CDR1 MDHEN, CDR2 SYDVKM. The CDR3: CASSRTGWGDEQYF. The CDR3 DNA follows: TGTGCCAGCAGTAGGACAGGGTGGGGTGACGAGCAGTACTTC.

This clone appeared once. CDR3 coding DNA: TGTGCCAGCAGCAACAGGACAGCCTATGGCTACACCTTC. Its protein product is CASSNRTAYGYTF. This chain uses TRBV9 with TRBJ1-2; D might be TRBD1 (6 bases). The germline V gene encodes CDR1 SGDLS and CDR2 YYNGEE. The CDR3 runs 13 residues. Trimming shortened V by 4 bases and J by 4 bases, and 11 bases separated the two germline ends.

This chain joins TRBV29-1 and TRBJ2-1, with D tentatively TRBD1 (6 bases). The CDR3 has 13 residues. Trimming removed 6 bases at V and 4 bases at J, with 13 bases between. Germline CDR1 SQVTM, CDR2 ANQGSEA. Written as DNA, the CDR3 is TGCAGCGTGCTTAACAGGGAATACAATGAGCAGTTCTTC. Translation: CSVLNREYNEQFF.

This rearrangement joins TRBV7-2 to TRBJ1-6; 7 nucleotides line up with TRBD1. The CDR3 loop spans 15 amino acids. V shed 5 bases, J shed 4 bases, and the junction held 5 bases outside the gene matches. The germline V gene has CDR1 SGHTA and CDR2 FQGNSA. The CDR3: CASSGQVLYNSPLHF. As DNA, the CDR3 is TGTGCCAGCAGCGGACAGGTTCTTTATAATTCACCCCTCCACTTT.

The V call is TRBV7-8, the J call TRBJ1-5; TRBD1 is a possible D gene (6 bases). Trimming left V 1 base short and J 5 bases short, with 12 bases between. From germline, CDR1 is SGHVS and CDR2 FQNEAQ. The CDR3 has 15 amino acids. In nucleotides, the CDR3 is TGTGCCAGCAGCTTAGACAGGGAGATAGATCAGCCCCAGCATTTT. Protein product: CASSLDREIDQPQHF.

Of note for this clone: Other DNA sequences in the sample encode the same CDR3. The chain carries TRBV5-6 and TRBJ1-5; D is uncertain. The CDR3 runs to 12 residues. The germline CDR1 and CDR2 sequences are SGHDT and YYEEEE. Trimming removed 4 bases from V and 5 bases from J, with 7 bases in between. CDR3 amino acids: CASSLGDQPQHF. DNA for the CDR3: TGTGCCAGCAGCCTGGGAGATCAGCCCCAGCATTTT.

The chain combines TRBV19 with TRBJ2-2; D call uncertain. This CDR3 is built from 13 residues. Trimming took 3 bases from V and 7 from J, leaving 9 bases between them. Germline CDR1 LNHDA, CDR2 SQIVND (reference sequence). CDR3 coding DNA: TGTGCCAGTAGTATGCAACCGGGCGGGGAGCTGTTTTTT. Translated: CASSMQPGGELFF.

This chain links TRBV4-2 with TRBJ2-7, with TRBD1 identical over 12 bases. CDR1 is LGHNA, CDR2 YNFKEQ, per germline. The CDR3 sequence is 16 residues long. Trimming removed 2 bases from V and 3 bases from J; junction bases left unmatched: 5. The CDR3 DNA is TGTGCCAGCAGCCAAAACCGGGACAGGGGGCACTACGAGCAGTACTTC. Protein: CASSQNRDRGHYEQYF.

The chain recombines TRBV7-2 with TRBJ1-5; D unclear. Looked up from germline, CDR1 is SGHTA and CDR2 is FQGNSA. The CDR3 spans 13 residues. Trimming cost V 4 bases and J 7 bases, with 11 bases left between them. Here the CDR3 DNA reads TGTGCCAGCAGCTCGGGTCCGGGGCAGCCCCAGCATTTT. Translation: CASSSGPGQPQHF.

The chain combines TRBV6-2 or TRBV6-3 with TRBJ2-1, with D uncertain. The CDR3 is made up of 15 amino acids. Trimming cost V 4 bases and J 0 bases, with 10 bases left between them. Looked up from germline, CDR1 is MNHEY and CDR2 is SVGEGT. CDR3 loop: CASSSSESSYNEQFF. CDR3 bases: TGTGCCAGCAGTTCGTCTGAGAGCTCCTACAATGAGCAGTTCTTC.

This CDR3 is CASSLDRALTGPYNEQFF. The CDR3 DNA is TGCGCCAGCAGCTTGGATCGGGCCCTGACAGGACCCTACAATGAGCAGTTCTTC. The rearrangement joins TRBV5-1 to TRBJ2-1; D might be TRBD1 (6 bases). Germline values: CDR1 SGHRS, CDR2 YFSETQ. The CDR3 length is 18 residues. With 0 bases removed from V and 2 bases from J, the gap between germline ends came to 18 bases.

In DNA form, the CDR3 reads TGTGCCAGCAGCCTCCACCGGGGGACTACACCGTCCGAGCAGTACTTC. Protein: CASSLHRGTTPSEQYF. The chain has TRBV3-1 (or the pseudogene TRBV3-2) and TRBJ2-7, with TRBD2 matching over 7 bases. The CDR3 runs 16 residues. The germline gives CDR1 LGHDT, CDR2 YNNKEL (reference sequence). V lost 4 bases and J lost 6; bases outside the gene matches: 15.

The rearrangement joins TRBV4-2 to TRBJ2-5; 11 nucleotides agree with TRBD2. The CDR3 has 15 residues. The germline V gene has CDR1 LGHNA and CDR2 YNFKEQ. The trim removed 3 bases at V and 5 bases at J, leaving 5 bases unmatched. CDR3 sequence reads: CASSQTSGAGETQYF. CDR3 nucleotides: TGTGCCAGCAGCCAGACTAGCGGGGCAGGGGAGACCCAGTACTTC.

The J gene is TRBJ2-6, the V gene TRBV4-3; D is undetermined. The CDR3 loop spans 17 amino acids. Germline V lookup: CDR1 LGHNA, CDR2 YSLEER. Trimming cost V 4 bases and J 0 bases, with 13 bases left between them. The chain's CDR3 is CASSPNRLRSGANVLTF. The CDR3 DNA is TGCGCCAGCAGCCCGAACCGACTGCGCTCTGGGGCCAACGTCCTGACTTTC.

The V gene is TRBV29-1, the J gene TRBJ1-5, with 8 positions matching TRBD1. The germline V gene encodes CDR1 SQVTM and CDR2 ANQGSEA. V was clipped by 6 bases and J by 6 bases; unmatched bases: 7. The CDR3 length is 13 residues. The CDR3 sequence is CSVRQGRSQPQHF. CDR3 nucleotides: TGCAGCGTCCGACAGGGGAGGTCTCAGCCCCAGCATTTT.

The chain employs TRBV30 and TRBJ1-1; tentatively, D is TRBD1 (6 bases). The CDR3 has 21 residues. V was pared by 1 base and J by 1 base, with 31 bases between. The germline CDR1 and CDR2 sequences are GTSNPN and SVGIG (reference sequence). This chain's CDR3 is CAWSDIRRQVMDGSRNTEAFF. For the CDR3, the DNA is TGTGCCTGGAGTGACATCCGACGACAGGTGATGGACGGGTCCAGGAACACTGAAGCTTTCTTT.

DNA for the CDR3: TGCGCCAGCAGCCAAGAGGGCGCACTAGCAGGGGAGACCCAGTACTTC. Translation: CASSQEGALAGETQYF. The rearrangement links TRBV4-3 to TRBJ2-5, with D possibly TRBD2 on 6 matching bases. Trimming shortened V by 0 bases and J by 5 bases, and 16 bases separated the two germline ends. Germline V gene lookup returns CDR1 LGHNA and CDR2 YSLEER. The CDR3 runs to 16 residues.